A selection of T cell receptor beta chains follows, all from one sample in a study of T cell repertoires in ileal Crohn's disease. Sequencing was performed with immunoSEQ multiplex PCR; in TCRdb, only in-frame clones are kept and a portion is missing. The sample carries over 12,000 clones, about 82% recorded once. The sample comprised ileal tissue. The receptors come from an adult with Crohn's disease. CDR3s include the opening cysteine and the closing phenylalanine or tryptophan. D genes are given only for firm matches. Expanded clones get a size class; other rows say once, few or many, or leave the size out.

clone_size cdr3_length j_call v_call d_call cdr3_nt cdr3_aa
- 16 TRBJ2-4 TRBV18 - TGTGCCAGCTCACCCTCCATGACAGGCCCCTCAAACATTCAGTACTTC CASSPSMTGPSNIQYF
- 14 TRBJ2-7 TRBV6-1 - TGTGCCAGCAGTGGCACAGGGGGGGACTACGAGCAGTACTTC CASSGTGGDYEQYF
- 13 TRBJ2-1 TRBV10-1 - TGCGCCAGCAGTGAGGGGGGAGGAGATGAGCAGTTCTTC CASSEGGGDEQFF
few 14 TRBJ1-3 TRBV5-1 - TGCGCCAGCAGCTTGACGGTTACCGGAAACACCATATATTTT CASSLTVTGNTIYF
- 13 TRBJ2-1 TRBV2 - TGTGCCAGTTGGGGGCCGGGAAACAATGAGCAGTTCTTC CASWGPGNNEQFF
- 16 TRBJ2-5 TRBV15 - TGTGCCACCAGCAGAGATTGGAGGGGTCTACAAGAGACCCAGTACTTC CATSRDWRGLQETQYF
once 15 TRBJ1-5 TRBV7-2 - TGTGCCAGCAGCTTCTCTCGACCGGGAGGTCAGCCCCAGCATTTT CASSFSRPGGQPQHF
- 12 TRBJ2-5 TRBV6-6 TRBD2 TGTGCCACGGGCGGGGGAGGGGAGACCCAGTACTTC CATGGGGETQYF
- 12 TRBJ1-2 TRBV7-2 - TGTGCCAGCAGCTCAACGGGGTATGGCTACACCTTC CASSSTGYGYTF
- 17 TRBJ2-2 TRBV19 TRBD2 TGTGCCAGTAGTATACAGATCAGCGGGAGCGTAAGCGGGGAGCTGTTTTTT CASSIQISGSVSGELFF
- 16 TRBJ1-2 TRBV21-1 - TGTGCCAGCAGCAGGAACCGGACAGAAGAAAACTATGGCTACACCTTC CASSRNRTEENYGYTF
- 14 TRBJ2-7 TRBV9 - TGTGCCAGCAGCGTAGCGGCTAGCTCCTACGAGCAGTACTTC CASSVAASSYEQYF
few 15 TRBJ1-1 TRBV7-8 - TGTGCCAGCAGCGCCGGCGGGCGGCCGAACACTGAAGCTTTCTTT CASSAGGRPNTEAFF
- 15 TRBJ1-3 TRBV9 - TGTGCCAGCAGCGTAGAGGCAGGAATTAGAAACACCATATATTTT CASSVEAGIRNTIYF
- 14 TRBJ1-2 TRBV5-1 - TGCGCCAGCAGTGAGGGAATGGGTAACTATGGCTACACCTTC CASSEGMGNYGYTF
- 14 TRBJ2-4 TRBV6-5 - TGTGCCAGCAGTTTGAAGCTAGCCAAAAACATTCAGTACTTC CASSLKLAKNIQYF
- 13 TRBJ1-3 TRBV11-2 - TGTGCCAGCAGCCCAACGGGGGAAAACACCATATATTTT CASSPTGENTIYF
- 13 TRBJ2-1 TRBV5-1 - TGCGCCAGCAGCTTGGGGCTAGCTAATGAGCAGTTCTTC CASSLGLANEQFF
- 12 TRBJ2-7 TRBV7-8 TRBD1 TGTGCCAGTAGGACAGGGGGCTACGAGCAGTACTTC CASRTGGYEQYF
- 13 TRBJ1-2 TRBV5-8 TRBD1 TGTGCCAGCAGCACGGGACAGACCTATGGCTACACCTTC CASSTGQTYGYTF
- 13 TRBJ2-5 TRBV18 TRBD2 TGTGCCAGCTCACCGGGACTACAAGAGACCCAGTACTTC CASSPGLQETQYF
- 13 TRBJ1-2 TRBV29-1 - TGCAGCGTTCGCGTGGTTGGAGATTATGGCTACACCTTC CSVRVVGDYGYTF
- 13 TRBJ2-1 TRBV5-1 - TGCGCCAGCAGCCTTCTAAACTACAATGAGCAGTTCTTC CASSLLNYNEQFF
- 15 TRBJ2-5 TRBV7-9 TRBD2 TGTGCCAGCACCTCGGGGGGGGGCTTACAGGAGACCCAGTACTTC CASTSGGGLQETQYF
few 16 TRBJ1-1 TRBV19 TRBD1 TGTGCCAGTAGAAGCCCTACGGACAGGGGGCGAAGTGAAGCTTTCTTT CASRSPTDRGRSEAFF
- 15 TRBJ2-5 TRBV18 TRBD2 TGTGCCAGCTCCCTAAGACTAGCGGGAAGTGAGACCCAGTACTTC CASSLRLAGSETQYF
- 15 TRBJ1-4 TRBV5-1 - TGCGCCAGCAGCCCCAAGGGGCCGGCTAATGAAAAACTGTTTTTT CASSPKGPANEKLFF
- 12 TRBJ2-1 TRBV5-1 - TGCGCCAGCAGCGGCACTAGGATCGAGCAGTTCTTC CASSGTRIEQFF
- 16 TRBJ2-1 TRBV11-2 TRBD2 TGTGCCAGCAGCAAAACCACCGGGACTACCTACAATGAGCAGTTCTTC CASSKTTGTTYNEQFF
once 12 TRBJ2-4 TRBV14 - TGTGCCAGCAGCCATGGTCCGGGGATTCAGTACTTC CASSHGPGIQYF
- 14 TRBJ2-7 TRBV9 - TGTGCCAGCAGCGTAGCTCCTAGCTCCTACGAGCAGTACTTC CASSVAPSSYEQYF
- 19 TRBJ2-1 TRBV5-1 TRBD2 TGCGCCAGCAGCTGGACTCTAGCGGGGGGGCCCTACTCCTACAATGAGCAGTTCTTC CASSWTLAGGPYSYNEQFF